This T cell receptor (beta chain) was sequenced during a study of T cell repertoires in cytomegalovirus infection. The CDR3 has 13 residues. The V gene lost 2 bases and the J gene lost 7 bases, with 12 bases spanning the gap. Germline CDR1 and CDR2: SGHKS and YYEKEE (reference sequence). TCRdb fed the reads into MiXCR, producing one record per CDR3 protein. Among 830,000 or so distinct CDR3 sequences listed, approximately 29% were seen once. Notes on this clonotype: No antigen is known for it.

This sequence was found in a human donor in good health (CMV status not recorded). Some clones in this sample may be carry-over from other donors' samples. The sample was cultured CD8+ T cells from PBMCs, taken from culture after CMV antigen stimulation. The rearrangement links TRBV5-5 to TRBJ1-1, with D maybe TRBD1 (6 bases). CDR3 amino acids: CASSLADRFEAFF. Written as DNA, the CDR3 is TGTGCCAGCAGCTTAGCTGACAGGTTTGAAGCTTTCTTT.